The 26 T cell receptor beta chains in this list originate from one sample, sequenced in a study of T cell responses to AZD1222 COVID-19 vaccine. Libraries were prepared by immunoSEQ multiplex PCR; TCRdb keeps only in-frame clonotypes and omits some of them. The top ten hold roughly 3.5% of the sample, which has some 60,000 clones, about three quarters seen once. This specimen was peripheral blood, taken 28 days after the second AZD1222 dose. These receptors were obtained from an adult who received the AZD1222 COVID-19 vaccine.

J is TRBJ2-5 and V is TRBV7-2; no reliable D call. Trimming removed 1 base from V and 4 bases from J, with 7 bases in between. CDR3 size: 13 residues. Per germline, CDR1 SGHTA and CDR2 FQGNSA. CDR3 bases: TGTGCCAGCAGCTTAGGAAGCCGAGAGACCCAGTACTTC. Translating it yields CASSLGSRETQYF.

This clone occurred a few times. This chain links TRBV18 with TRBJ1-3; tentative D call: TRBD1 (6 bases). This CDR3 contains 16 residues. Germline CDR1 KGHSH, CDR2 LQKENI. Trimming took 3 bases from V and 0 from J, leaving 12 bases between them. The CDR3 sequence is CASSPSPGASGNTIYF. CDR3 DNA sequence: TGTGCCAGCTCACCCTCCCCAGGGGCCTCTGGAAACACCATATATTTT.

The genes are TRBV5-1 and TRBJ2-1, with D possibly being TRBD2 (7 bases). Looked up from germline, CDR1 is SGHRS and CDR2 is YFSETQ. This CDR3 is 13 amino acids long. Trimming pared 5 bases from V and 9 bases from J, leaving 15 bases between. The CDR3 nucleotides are TGCGCCAGCAGACCTGGCGGGGGCACTGAGCAGTTCTTC. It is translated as CASRPGGGTEQFF.

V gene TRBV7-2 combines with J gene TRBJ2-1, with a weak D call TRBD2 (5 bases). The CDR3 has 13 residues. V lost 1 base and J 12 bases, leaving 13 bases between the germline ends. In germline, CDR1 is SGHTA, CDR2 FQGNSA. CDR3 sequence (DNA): TGTGCCAGCAGCTTAGAAGTTCGGGGAGTGCAGTTCTTC. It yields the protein CASSLEVRGVQFF.

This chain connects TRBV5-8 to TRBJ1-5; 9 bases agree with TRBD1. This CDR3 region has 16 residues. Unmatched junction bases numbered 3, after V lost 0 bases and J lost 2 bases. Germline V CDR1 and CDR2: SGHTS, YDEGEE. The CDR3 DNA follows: TGTGCCAGCAGCTTGGAACAGGGGGCGGGCAATCAGCCCCAGCATTTT. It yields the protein CASSLEQGAGNQPQHF.

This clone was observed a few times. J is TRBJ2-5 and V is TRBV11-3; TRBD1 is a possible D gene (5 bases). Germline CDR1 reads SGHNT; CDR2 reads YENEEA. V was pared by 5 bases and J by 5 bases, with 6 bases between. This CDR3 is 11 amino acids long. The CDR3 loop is CASSPGETQYF. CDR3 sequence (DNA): TGTGCCAGCAGCCCAGGGGAGACCCAGTACTTC.

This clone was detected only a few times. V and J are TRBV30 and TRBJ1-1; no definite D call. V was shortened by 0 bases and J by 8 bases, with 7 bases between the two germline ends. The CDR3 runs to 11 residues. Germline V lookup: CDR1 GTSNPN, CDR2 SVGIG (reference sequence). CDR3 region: CAWSVGKEAFF. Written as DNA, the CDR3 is TGTGCCTGGAGTGTTGGTAAGGAAGCTTTCTTT.

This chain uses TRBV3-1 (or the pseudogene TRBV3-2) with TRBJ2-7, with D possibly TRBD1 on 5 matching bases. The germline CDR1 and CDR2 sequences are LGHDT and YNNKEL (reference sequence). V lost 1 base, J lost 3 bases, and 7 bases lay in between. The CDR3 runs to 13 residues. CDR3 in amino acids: CASSQGGHYEQYF. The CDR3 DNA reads TGTGCCAGCAGCCAAGGGGGCCACTACGAGCAGTACTTC.

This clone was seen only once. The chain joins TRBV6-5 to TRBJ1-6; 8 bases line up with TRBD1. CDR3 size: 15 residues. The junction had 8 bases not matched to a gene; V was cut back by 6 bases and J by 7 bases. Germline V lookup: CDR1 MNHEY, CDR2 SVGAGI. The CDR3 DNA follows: TGTGCCAGCAGAGCAGGACAGGGAAGGAATTCACCCCTCCACTTT. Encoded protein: CASRAGQGRNSPLHF.

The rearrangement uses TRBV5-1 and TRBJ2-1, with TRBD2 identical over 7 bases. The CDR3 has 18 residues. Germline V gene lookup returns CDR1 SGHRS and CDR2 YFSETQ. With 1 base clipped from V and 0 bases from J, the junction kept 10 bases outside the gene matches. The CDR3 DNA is TGCGCCAGCAGCTTGAGGTCCGCGGGGGTGAGCTCCTACAATGAGCAGTTCTTC. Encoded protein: CASSLRSAGVSSYNEQFF.

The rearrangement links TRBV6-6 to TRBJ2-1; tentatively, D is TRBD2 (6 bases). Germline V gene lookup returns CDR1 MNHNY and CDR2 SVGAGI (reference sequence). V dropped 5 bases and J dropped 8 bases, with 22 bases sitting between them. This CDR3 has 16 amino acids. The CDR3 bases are TGTGCCAGCAGTCCCATCCCATTAGCGGTCATGGATGAGCAGTTCTTC. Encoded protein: CASSPIPLAVMDEQFF.

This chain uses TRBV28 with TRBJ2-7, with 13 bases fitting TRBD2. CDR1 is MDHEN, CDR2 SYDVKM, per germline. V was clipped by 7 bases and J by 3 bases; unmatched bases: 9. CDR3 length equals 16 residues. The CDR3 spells CASTQPGLAGLYEQYF. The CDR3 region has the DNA TGTGCCAGCACTCAACCGGGACTAGCGGGACTCTACGAGCAGTACTTC.

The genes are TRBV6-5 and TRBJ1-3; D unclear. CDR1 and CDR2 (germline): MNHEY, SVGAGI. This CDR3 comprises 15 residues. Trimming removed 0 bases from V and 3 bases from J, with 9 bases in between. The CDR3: CASSYSRAFGNTIYF. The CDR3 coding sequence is TGTGCCAGCAGTTACTCGAGGGCGTTTGGAAACACCATATATTTT.

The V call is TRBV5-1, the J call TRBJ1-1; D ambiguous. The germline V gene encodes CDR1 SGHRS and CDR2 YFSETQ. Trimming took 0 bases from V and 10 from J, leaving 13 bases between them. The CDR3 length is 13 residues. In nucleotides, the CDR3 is TGCGCCAGCAGCTTGGCCGGGAGCCAAATAGCTTTCTTT. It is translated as CASSLAGSQIAFF.

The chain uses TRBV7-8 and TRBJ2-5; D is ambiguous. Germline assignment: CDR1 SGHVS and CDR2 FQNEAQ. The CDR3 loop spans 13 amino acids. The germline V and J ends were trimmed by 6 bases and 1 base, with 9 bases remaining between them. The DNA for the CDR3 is TGTGCCAGCAGTTTGGGCCCCCAAGAGACCCAGTACTTC. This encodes CASSLGPQETQYF.

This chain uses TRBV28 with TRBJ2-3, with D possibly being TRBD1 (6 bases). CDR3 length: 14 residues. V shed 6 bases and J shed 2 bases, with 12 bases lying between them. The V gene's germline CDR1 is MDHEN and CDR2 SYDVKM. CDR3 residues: CASRTGPHTDTQYF. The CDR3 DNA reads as TGTGCCAGCAGGACAGGTCCCCACACAGATACGCAGTATTTT.

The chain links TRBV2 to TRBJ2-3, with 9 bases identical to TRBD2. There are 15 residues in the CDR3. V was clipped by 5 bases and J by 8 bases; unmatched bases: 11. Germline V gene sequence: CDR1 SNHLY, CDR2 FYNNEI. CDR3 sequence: CASSSIAGGLSTQYF. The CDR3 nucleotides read TGTGCCAGCAGTTCTATTGCGGGGGGGCTAAGTACGCAGTATTTT.

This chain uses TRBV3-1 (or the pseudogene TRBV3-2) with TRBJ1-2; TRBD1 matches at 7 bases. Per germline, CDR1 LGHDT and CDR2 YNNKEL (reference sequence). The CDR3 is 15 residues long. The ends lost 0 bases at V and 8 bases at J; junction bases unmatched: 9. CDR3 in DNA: TGTGCCAGCAGCCAAGATGAGGAGGGGGCGCGGGGCTACACCTTC. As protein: CASSQDEEGARGYTF.

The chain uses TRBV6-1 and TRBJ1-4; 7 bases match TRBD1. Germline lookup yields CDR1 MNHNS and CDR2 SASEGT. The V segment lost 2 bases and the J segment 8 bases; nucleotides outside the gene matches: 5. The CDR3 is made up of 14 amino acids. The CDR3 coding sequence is TGTGCCAGCAGTGAAATTAACAGGGGCGAAAAACTGTTTTTT. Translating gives CASSEINRGEKLFF.

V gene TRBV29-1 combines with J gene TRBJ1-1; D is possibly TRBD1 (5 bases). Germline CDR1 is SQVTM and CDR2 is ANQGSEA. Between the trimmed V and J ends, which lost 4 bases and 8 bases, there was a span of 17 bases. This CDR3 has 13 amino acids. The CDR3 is CSVGVRGKSEAFF. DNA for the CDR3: TGCAGCGTTGGTGTTAGGGGCAAAAGCGAAGCTTTCTTT.

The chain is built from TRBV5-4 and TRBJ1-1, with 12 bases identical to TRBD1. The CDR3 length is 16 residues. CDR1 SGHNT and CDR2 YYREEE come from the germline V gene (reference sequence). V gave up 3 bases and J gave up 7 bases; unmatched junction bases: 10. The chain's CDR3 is CASSSYRDRGLSEAFF. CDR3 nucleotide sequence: TGTGCCAGCAGCTCCTACCGGGACAGGGGGCTTAGTGAAGCTTTCTTT.

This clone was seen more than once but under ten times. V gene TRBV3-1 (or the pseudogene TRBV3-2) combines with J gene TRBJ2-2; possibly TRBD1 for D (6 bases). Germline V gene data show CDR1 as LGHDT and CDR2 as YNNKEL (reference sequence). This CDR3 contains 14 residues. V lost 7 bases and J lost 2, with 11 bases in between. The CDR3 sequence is CASTAGVNTGELFF. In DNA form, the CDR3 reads TGTGCCAGCACCGCAGGGGTTAACACCGGGGAGCTGTTTTTT.

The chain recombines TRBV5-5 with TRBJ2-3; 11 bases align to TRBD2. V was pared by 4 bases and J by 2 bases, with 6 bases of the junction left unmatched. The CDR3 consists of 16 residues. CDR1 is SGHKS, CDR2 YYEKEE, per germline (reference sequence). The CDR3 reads CASSLGTSGFTDTQYF. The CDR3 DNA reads TGTGCCAGCAGCCTAGGGACTAGCGGCTTCACAGATACGCAGTATTTT.

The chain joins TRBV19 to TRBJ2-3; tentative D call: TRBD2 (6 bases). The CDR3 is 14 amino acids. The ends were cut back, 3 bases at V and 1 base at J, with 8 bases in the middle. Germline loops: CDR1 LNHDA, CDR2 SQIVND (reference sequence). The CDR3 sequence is CASSIGTRTDTQYF. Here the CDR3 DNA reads TGTGCCAGTAGTATCGGGACTCGCACAGATACGCAGTATTTT. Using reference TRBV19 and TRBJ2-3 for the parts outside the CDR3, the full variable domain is DGGITQSPKYLFRKEGQNVTLSCEQNLNHDAMYWYRQDPGQGLRLIYYSQIVNDFQKGDIAEGYSVSREKKESFPLTVTSAQKNPTAFYLCASSIGTRTDTQYFGPGTRLTVL.

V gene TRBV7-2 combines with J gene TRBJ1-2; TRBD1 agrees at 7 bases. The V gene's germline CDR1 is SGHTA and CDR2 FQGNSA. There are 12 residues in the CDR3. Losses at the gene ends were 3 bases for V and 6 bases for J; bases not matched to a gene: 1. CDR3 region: CASSLDRHGYTF. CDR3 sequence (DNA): TGTGCCAGCAGCTTGGACAGGCATGGCTACACCTTC.

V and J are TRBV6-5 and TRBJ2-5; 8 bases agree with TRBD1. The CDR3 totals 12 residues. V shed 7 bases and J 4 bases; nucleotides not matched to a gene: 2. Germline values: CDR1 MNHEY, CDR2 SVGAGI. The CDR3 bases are TGTGCCAGCATGACAGGGGCAGAGACCCAGTACTTC. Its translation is CASMTGAETQYF.